These 21 T cell receptor beta chains originate from one sample sequenced in a study of T cells in Graves' hyperthyroidism and ophthalmopathy. Using RNA transcripts as the source, TCR beta CDR3 regions were amplified. First-round RT-PCR targeting the TCR CDR3 was performed with the HTBI primer set. From the multiplex PCR reads, TCRdb called clonotypes with MiXCR, one entry per CDR3 protein. The sample contains about 270,000 distinct CDR3 sequences, roughly 22% of which appear only once. Sequences were obtained from blood. The receptors were gathered from a man aged 30-40 years with Graves' ophthalmopathy.

J is TRBJ1-2 and V is TRBV7-9; D is unclear. The germline V gene encodes CDR1 SEHNR and CDR2 FQNEAQ (reference sequence). V lost 11 bases, J lost 7 bases, and 20 bases lay in between. The CDR3 consists of 13 residues. This CDR3 is CACTFYETGGYTF. In nucleotides, the CDR3 is TGTGCCTGCACTTTTTACGAAACGGGTGGCTACACCTTC.

In this sample, this clonotype turned up a few times. This chain connects TRBV28 to TRBJ1-6; TRBD1 matches 7 bases. Germline CDR1 and CDR2: MDHEN and SYDVKM. CDR3 length equals 14 residues. V dropped 8 bases and J dropped 2; count of bases not matched to a gene: 3. DNA of the CDR3: TGTGCCAGCGGACAGGCGACCTATAATTCACCCCTCCACTTT. It is translated as CASGQATYNSPLHF.

The V call is TRBV30, the J call TRBJ2-3; 8 positions match TRBD1. Losses at the gene ends were 2 bases for V and 4 bases for J; bases not matched to a gene: 8. The CDR3 runs to 15 residues. Germline CDR1 GTSNPN, CDR2 SVGIG (reference sequence). The chain's CDR3 is CAWSNGQGWSDTQYF. The DNA of the CDR3 is TGTGCCTGGAGTAACGGACAGGGCTGGTCAGATACGCAGTATTTT.

Ten or more counts support this clonotype. The chain uses TRBV11-2 and TRBJ1-1; weak D call: TRBD1 (6 bases). The germline CDR1 and CDR2 sequences are SGHAT and FQNNGV. This CDR3 region has 15 residues. Deletions cut 1 base from V and 5 bases from J, with 14 bases between. The CDR3 sequence: CASSLVRGADTEAFF. CDR3 in DNA: TGTGCCAGCAGCTTAGTCCGGGGGGCGGATACTGAAGCTTTCTTT.

The table lists this clonotype with a few counts. The chain joins TRBV6-5 to TRBJ2-2; TRBD1 might be the D (6 bases). The V end lost 2 bases, the J end lost 1 base, and 23 bases lay between the germline ends. Germline-derived CDR1 and CDR2 are MNHEY and SVGAGI. This CDR3 contains 20 residues. The CDR3 bases are TGTGCCAGCAGTTACGCCTCCAGGGGCGCCCACCGGTTGAACACCGGGGAGCTGTTTTTT. It is translated as CASSYASRGAHRLNTGELFF.

This clonotype was seen ten or more times. The rearrangement links TRBV5-8 to TRBJ2-3, with no clear D. Trimming left V 1 base short and J 3 bases short, with 12 bases between. There are 15 residues in the CDR3. Germline loops: CDR1 SGHTS, CDR2 YDEGEE. The CDR3 loop reads CASSLLPTATDTQYF. CDR3 nucleotide sequence: TGTGCCAGCAGCTTGCTCCCGACGGCTACAGATACGCAGTATTTT.

Ten or more counts support this clonotype. The chain links TRBV5-1 to TRBJ2-1; 9 nucleotides align to TRBD1. Per germline, CDR1 SGHRS and CDR2 YFSETQ. The CDR3 extends over 15 amino acids. V shed 0 bases, J shed 10 bases, and the junction held 8 bases outside the gene matches. This CDR3 reads CASSLEGDRAREQFF. The CDR3 nucleotides are TGCGCCAGCAGCTTGGAGGGGGACAGGGCGAGGGAGCAGTTCTTC.

This clonotype occurred a few times. The chain recombines TRBV12-3 or TRBV12-4 with TRBJ2-3; maybe TRBD2 (6 bases). V shed 5 bases and J shed 2 bases, with 17 bases lying between them. The CDR3 has 16 residues. CDR3 region: CASSSTGDLSTDTQYF. In DNA, the CDR3 is TGTGCCAGCAGTAGCACCGGGGACTTATCCACAGATACGCAGTATTTT.

This clonotype was seen only a few times. V usage is TRBV9 and J usage is TRBJ1-2, with a possible D match to TRBD1 (5 bases). This CDR3 contains 15 residues. V was trimmed by 3 bases and J by 5 bases, leaving 17 bases between them. The germline V gene has CDR1 SGDLS and CDR2 YYNGEE. The CDR3 bases are TGTGCCAGCAGCGAGGGACCGACGGAGGATTATGGCTACACCTTC. This translates into CASSEGPTEDYGYTF.

In DNA, the CDR3 is TGTGCCAGCATCCCTGCGGGGAGAGCGGGCGGGAGGTTCTACGAGCAGTACTTC. This gives the protein CASIPAGRAGGRFYEQYF. The chain carries TRBV2 and TRBJ2-7, with 8 bases matching TRBD2. This CDR3 contains 18 residues. The germline CDR1 and CDR2 sequences are SNHLY and FYNNEI. Trimming at V came to 7 bases and at J to 3 bases, leaving 20 bases not matched to a gene.

This chain connects TRBV18 to TRBJ2-7; the D is unclear. Germline values: CDR1 KGHSH, CDR2 LQKENI. The CDR3 contains 11 residues. V was cut by 3 bases and J by 6 bases, with 6 bases left in between. CDR3 sequence reads: CASSPSLEQYF. The DNA for the CDR3 is TGTGCCAGCTCACCCTCTCTCGAGCAGTACTTC.

This clonotype has a count of ten or more. V is TRBV7-6 and J is TRBJ2-2; D is unresolved. Germline CDR1 is SGHVS and CDR2 is FNYEAQ. V was trimmed by 1 base and J by 3 bases, leaving 6 bases between them. There are 14 residues in the CDR3. The chain's CDR3 is CASSLGADTGELFF. CDR3 nucleotides: TGTGCCAGCAGCTTAGGGGCGGACACCGGGGAGCTGTTTTTT.

The chain uses TRBV12-3 or TRBV12-4 and TRBJ1-4, with TRBD1 identical over 7 bases. Unmatched junction bases numbered 13, after V lost 5 bases and J lost 7 bases. The CDR3 runs to 16 residues. CDR3: CASSLPTGTAGEKLFF. The CDR3 coding sequence is TGTGCCAGCAGTCTACCAACCGGGACAGCCGGTGAAAAACTGTTTTTT.

This clonotype was picked up many times. V is TRBV28 and J is TRBJ2-2; D possibly matches TRBD1 or TRBD2 (5 bases each). V lost 2 bases and J lost 6, with 16 bases in between. CDR3 length: 16 amino acids. Germline lookup yields CDR1 MDHEN and CDR2 SYDVKM. In nucleotides, the CDR3 is TGTGCCAGCAGTTTACCCGGGACGGAATCCTCCGGGGAGCTGTTTTTT. This translates into CASSLPGTESSGELFF.

The J gene is TRBJ2-7, the V gene TRBV28; TRBD2 aligns across 10 bases. J lost 3 bases, V lost 5 bases, and 4 bases had no gene match. Germline values: CDR1 MDHEN, CDR2 SYDVKM. The CDR3 is 14 amino acids. Here the CDR3 DNA reads TGTGCCAGCAGTCCGAGGACTAGCGGCTACGAGCAGTACTTC. It encodes CASSPRTSGYEQYF.

This clonotype was seen a few times. The CDR3: CATSDFGQAHNEQFF. The CDR3 DNA is TGTGCCACCAGTGATTTTGGTCAGGCCCACAATGAGCAGTTCTTC. This chain joins TRBV24-1 and TRBJ2-1; D remains unclear. CDR3 length equals 15 residues. Deletions cut 1 base from V and 5 bases from J, with 11 bases between. Germline V gene data show CDR1 as KGHDR and CDR2 as SFDVKD.

This clonotype was recorded a few times. DNA for the CDR3: TGTGCCACCAGTGACTCCGGGACTATCTACGAGCAGTACTTC. Translation: CATSDSGTIYEQYF. V and J are TRBV24-1 and TRBJ2-7; 7 positions match TRBD2. V gave up 4 bases and J gave up 3 bases; unmatched junction bases: 5. CDR1 is KGHDR, CDR2 SFDVKD, per germline. The CDR3 totals 14 residues.

Ten or more counts support this clonotype. This chain links TRBV12-3 or TRBV12-4 with TRBJ2-5; D may be TRBD2 (5 bases). V lost 1 base and J 7 bases, leaving 13 bases between the germline ends. The length of the CDR3 is 14 residues. In nucleotides, the CDR3 is TGTGCCAGCAGTTTAGGCAGGCTCGGAGGGACCCAGTACTTC. Translating it yields CASSLGRLGGTQYF.

The V gene is TRBV18, the J gene TRBJ1-1; D not resolved. V shed 2 bases and J shed 1 base, with 11 bases lying between them. The CDR3 is 15 amino acids. The germline CDR1 and CDR2 sequences are KGHSH and LQKENI. This CDR3 is CASSPSARPNTEAFF. As DNA, the CDR3 is TGTGCCAGCTCACCATCGGCCAGACCGAACACTGAAGCTTTCTTT.

The table lists this clonotype with many counts. J is TRBJ2-6 and V is TRBV12-3 or TRBV12-4; unclear D gene. The CDR3 spans 15 residues. V was shortened by 4 bases and J by 2 bases, with 9 bases between the two germline ends. CDR3 DNA: TGTGCCAGCAGTTACGTGGGAACTGGGGCCAACGTCCTGACTTTC. It translates to CASSYVGTGANVLTF.

The table lists this clonotype with many counts. The rearrangement joins TRBV20-1 to TRBJ2-7; 9 nucleotides align to TRBD2. J gave up 6 bases and V 0 bases, and 9 bases lay outside the gene matches. Germline CDR1 is DFQATT and CDR2 is SNEGSKA (reference sequence). The CDR3 length is 15 residues. The CDR3 here is CSARDGGRASLEQYF. DNA for the CDR3: TGCAGTGCTAGAGACGGCGGGAGGGCCTCTCTCGAGCAGTACTTC.